This TCR beta chain was identified during a study of CXCR3-negative and CXCR3-positive naive CD8 T cells. Study-level information: TRB reads totalled about 150 million, about 1.5 +/- 0.3 million per library. The study, taken as a whole, reports: Relative to CXCR3-negative naive cells, CXCR3-positive naive cells had more hydrophobic TRB CDR3s. The study found comparably high diversity in both naive subsets and much lower diversity in memory CD8+ cells.

Each CD8+ T cell subset was flow-sorted in triplicate. Every sort contained 250,000 to 300,000 cells. A CD45RO-CCR7+CD27+CD95- phenotype identified naive CD8+ T cells. Notes on this clonotype: Its matching antigen is unknown.

The TRB cDNA libraries were prepared by 5' RACE with UMI labels. TCRdb reanalyzed the 5' RACE reads, giving one entry per CDR3 protein sequence and no DNA. This table holds over 50,000 distinct CDR3 sequences. CDR1 and CDR2 from the germline V gene are DFQATT and SNEGSKA (reference sequence). This CDR3 has 17 amino acids. Sequenced: naive CXCR3+ CD8+ T cells from blood. The subset is: CD45RO-CCR7+CD27+CD95- naive CD8+ T cells expressing CXCR3 (TNR3+). The rearrangement uses TRBV20-1 and TRBJ2-3; no DNA is available, so the TRBD2 call from TCRdb remains unchecked. This TCR was recovered from a human donor in good health. Some clones in this sample may be carry-over from other donors' samples. This chain's CDR3 is CSARGLAGDEPTDTQYF.